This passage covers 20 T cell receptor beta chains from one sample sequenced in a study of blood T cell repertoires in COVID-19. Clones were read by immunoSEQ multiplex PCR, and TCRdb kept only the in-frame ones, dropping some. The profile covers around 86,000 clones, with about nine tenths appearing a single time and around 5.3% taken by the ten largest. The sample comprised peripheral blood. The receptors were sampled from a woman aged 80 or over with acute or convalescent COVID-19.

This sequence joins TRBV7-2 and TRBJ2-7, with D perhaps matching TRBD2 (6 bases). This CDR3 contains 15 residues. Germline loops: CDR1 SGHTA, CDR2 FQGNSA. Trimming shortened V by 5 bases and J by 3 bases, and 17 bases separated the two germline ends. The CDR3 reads CASSPAGVRGYEQYF. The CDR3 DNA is TGTGCCAGCAGCCCCGCGGGCGTGCGGGGCTACGAGCAGTACTTC.

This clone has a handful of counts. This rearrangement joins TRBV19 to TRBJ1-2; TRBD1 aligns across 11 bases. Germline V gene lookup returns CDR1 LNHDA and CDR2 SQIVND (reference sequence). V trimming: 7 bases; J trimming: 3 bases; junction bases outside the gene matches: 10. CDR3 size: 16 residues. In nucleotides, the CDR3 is TGTGCCAGTAACCTAGGAGGACAGGGGGCCTACTATGGCTACACCTTC. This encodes CASNLGGQGAYYGYTF.

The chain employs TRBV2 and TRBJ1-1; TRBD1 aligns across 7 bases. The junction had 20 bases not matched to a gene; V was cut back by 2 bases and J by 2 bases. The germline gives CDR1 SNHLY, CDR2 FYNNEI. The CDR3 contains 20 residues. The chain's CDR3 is CASSERLLGQLGERNTEAFF. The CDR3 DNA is TGTGCCAGCAGTGAACGGTTATTGGGACAGTTGGGCGAGAGAAACACTGAAGCTTTCTTT.

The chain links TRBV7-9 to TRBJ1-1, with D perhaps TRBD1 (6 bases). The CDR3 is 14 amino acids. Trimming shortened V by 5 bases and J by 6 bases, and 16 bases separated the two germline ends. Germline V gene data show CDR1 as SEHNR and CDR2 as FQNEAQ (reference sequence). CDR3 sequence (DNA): TGTGCCAGCAGCCGCCTACAGGGACGGGCTGAAGCTTTCTTT. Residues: CASSRLQGRAEAFF.

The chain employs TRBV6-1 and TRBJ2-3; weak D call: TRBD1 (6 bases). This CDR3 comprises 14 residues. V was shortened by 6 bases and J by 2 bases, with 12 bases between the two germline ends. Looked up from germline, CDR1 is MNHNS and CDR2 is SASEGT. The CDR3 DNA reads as TGTGCCAGCAGCAACAGGGATCCCACAGATACGCAGTATTTT. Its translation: CASSNRDPTDTQYF.

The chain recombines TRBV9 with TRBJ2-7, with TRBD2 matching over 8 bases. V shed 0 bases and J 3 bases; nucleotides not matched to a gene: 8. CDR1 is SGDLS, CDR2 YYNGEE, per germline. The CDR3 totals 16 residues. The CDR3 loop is CASSVGGAGDYYEQYF. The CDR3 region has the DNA TGTGCCAGCAGCGTAGGAGGAGCGGGGGACTACTACGAGCAGTACTTC.

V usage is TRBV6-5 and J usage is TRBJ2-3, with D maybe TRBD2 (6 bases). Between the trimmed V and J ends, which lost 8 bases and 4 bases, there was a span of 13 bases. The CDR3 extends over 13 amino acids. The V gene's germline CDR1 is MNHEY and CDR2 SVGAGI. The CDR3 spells CASARDFADTQYF. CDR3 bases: TGTGCCAGCGCCCGGGACTTCGCAGATACGCAGTATTTT.

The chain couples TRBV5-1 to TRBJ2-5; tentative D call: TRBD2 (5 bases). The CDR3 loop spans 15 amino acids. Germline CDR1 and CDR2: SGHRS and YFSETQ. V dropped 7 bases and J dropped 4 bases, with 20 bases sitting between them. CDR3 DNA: TGCGCCAGCTTCCGAATGACGGGGTATCCAGAGACCCAGTACTTC. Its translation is CASFRMTGYPETQYF.

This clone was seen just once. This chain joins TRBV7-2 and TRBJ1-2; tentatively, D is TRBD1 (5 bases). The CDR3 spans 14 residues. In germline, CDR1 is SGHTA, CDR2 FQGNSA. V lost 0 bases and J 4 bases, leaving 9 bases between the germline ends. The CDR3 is CASSLAGQIYGYTF. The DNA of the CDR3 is TGTGCCAGCAGCTTAGCGGGGCAGATCTATGGCTACACCTTC.

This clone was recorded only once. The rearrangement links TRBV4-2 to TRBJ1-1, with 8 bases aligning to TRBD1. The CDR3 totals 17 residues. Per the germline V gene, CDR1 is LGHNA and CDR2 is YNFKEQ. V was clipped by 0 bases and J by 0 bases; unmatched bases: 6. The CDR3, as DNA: TGTGCCAGCAGCCAAGATCGGGACAGGTACATGAACACTGAAGCTTTCTTT. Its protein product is CASSQDRDRYMNTEAFF.

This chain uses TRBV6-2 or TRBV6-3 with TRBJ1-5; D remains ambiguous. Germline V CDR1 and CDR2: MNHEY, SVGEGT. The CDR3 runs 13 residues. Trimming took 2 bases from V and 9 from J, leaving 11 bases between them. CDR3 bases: TGTGCCAGCAGTTACCCCCATCGAGGGCCCCAGCATTTT. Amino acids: CASSYPHRGPQHF.

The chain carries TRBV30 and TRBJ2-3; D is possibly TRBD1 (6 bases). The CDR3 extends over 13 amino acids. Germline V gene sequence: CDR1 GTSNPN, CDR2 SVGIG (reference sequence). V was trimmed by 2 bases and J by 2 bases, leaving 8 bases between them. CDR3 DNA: TGTGCCTGGAGTAGACAGGCCACAGATACGCAGTATTTT. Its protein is CAWSRQATDTQYF.

The CDR3 region is CASSQDNRGATEAFF. The CDR3 bases are TGTGCCAGCAGCCAAGATAACAGGGGGGCCACTGAAGCTTTCTTT. The chain has TRBV3-1 (or the pseudogene TRBV3-2) and TRBJ1-1; 8 positions match TRBD1. The V gene's germline CDR1 is LGHDT and CDR2 YNNKEL (reference sequence). This CDR3 comprises 15 residues. V was pared by 0 bases and J by 4 bases, with 4 bases of the junction left unmatched.

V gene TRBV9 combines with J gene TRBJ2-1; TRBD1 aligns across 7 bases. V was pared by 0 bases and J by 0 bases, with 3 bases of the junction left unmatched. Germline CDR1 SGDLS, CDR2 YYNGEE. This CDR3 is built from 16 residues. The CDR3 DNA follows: TGTGCCAGCAGCGTAGTAGGGGGCCTCTCCTACAATGAGCAGTTCTTC. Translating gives CASSVVGGLSYNEQFF.

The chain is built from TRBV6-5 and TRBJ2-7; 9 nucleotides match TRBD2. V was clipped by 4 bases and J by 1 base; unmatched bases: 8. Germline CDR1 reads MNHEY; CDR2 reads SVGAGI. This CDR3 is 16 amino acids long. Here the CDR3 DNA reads TGTGCCAGCAGTTCTACTAAGCGGGGGGAATCCTACGAGCAGTACTTC. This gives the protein CASSSTKRGESYEQYF.

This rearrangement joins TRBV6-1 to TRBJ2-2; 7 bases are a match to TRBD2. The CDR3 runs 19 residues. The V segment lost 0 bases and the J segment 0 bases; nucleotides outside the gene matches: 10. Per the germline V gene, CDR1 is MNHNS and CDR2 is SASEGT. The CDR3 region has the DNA TGTGCCAGCAGTGAAGCCGGGGGAAGAGCGGGAACGAACACCGGGGAGCTGTTTTTT. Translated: CASSEAGGRAGTNTGELFF.

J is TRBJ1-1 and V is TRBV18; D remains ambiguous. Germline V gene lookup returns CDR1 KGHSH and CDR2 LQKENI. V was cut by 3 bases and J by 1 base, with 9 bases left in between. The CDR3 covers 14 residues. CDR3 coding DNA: TGTGCCAGCTCACCCCGGGAGGCGAACACTGAAGCTTTCTTT. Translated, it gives CASSPREANTEAFF.

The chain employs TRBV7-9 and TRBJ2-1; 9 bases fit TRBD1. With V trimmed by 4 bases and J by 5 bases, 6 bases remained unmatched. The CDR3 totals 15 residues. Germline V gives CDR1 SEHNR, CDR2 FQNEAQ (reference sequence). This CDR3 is CASSSGQGPHNEQFF. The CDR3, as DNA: TGTGCCAGCAGCTCAGGACAGGGGCCCCACAATGAGCAGTTCTTC.

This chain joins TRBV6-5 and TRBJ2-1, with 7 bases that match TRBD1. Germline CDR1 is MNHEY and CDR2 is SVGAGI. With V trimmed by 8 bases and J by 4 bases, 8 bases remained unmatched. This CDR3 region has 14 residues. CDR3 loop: CASGWGQTYNEQFF. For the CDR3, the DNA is TGTGCCAGCGGTTGGGGACAGACTTACAATGAGCAGTTCTTC.

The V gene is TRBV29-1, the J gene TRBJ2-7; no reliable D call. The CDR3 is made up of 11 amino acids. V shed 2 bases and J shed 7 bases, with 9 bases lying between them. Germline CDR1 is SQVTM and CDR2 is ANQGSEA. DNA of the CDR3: TGCAGCGTTGAAACCAGAAATGAGCAGTACTTC. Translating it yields CSVETRNEQYF.